The T cell receptor beta chain under discussion was sequenced for a study of cytomegalovirus exposure and HLA in healthy donors (dated by TCRdb to the late 2010s). Some background on the complete study: According to an earlier analysis of around 600 of the donors, some 180 million T cells yielded 95 million to 140 million unique TCR beta sequences and approximately 300 Gb of sequence data. A later genetic analysis used genome-wide SNP genotypes for about 60% of the 666 donors, treating that subset as a discovery cohort. The study aimed to test whether cataloging public T cell receptors could reveal signatures of past pathogen exposure. Typing coverage varied by locus: roughly 629-640 donors for A, B, C, DRB1 and DQB1; under 550 for DQA1; about 600 for DPA1; about 450 for DPB1. Alongside the repertoire data, information on donor age, sex, ethnicity and CMV serostatus was compiled. Among some 400 genotyped donors of the cohort, an average of around 240,000 unique TCR beta nucleotide sequences was sequenced per donor, of which approximately 18% were non-productive. Rather than using new phenotypic data, the later analysis identified candidate immune exposures from TCR beta sequences and from how often those sequences occurred across donors. The study combined high-throughput TCR immunosequencing, statistical association of individual TCRs with disease status, and machine learning to predict cytomegalovirus infection status. Of the 350 to 450 genotyped donors, over 65% fell in the genetic ancestry cluster associated with self-reported Caucasian donors. Class I and class II HLA loci were covered by the typing at four-digit resolution. The study used immunosequencing to profile the T cell repertoires of approximately 640 subjects and linked those repertoires to cytomegalovirus serostatus. To study patterns of TCR occurrence, a later analysis re-analyzed previously published TCR beta repertoires from 550 to 800 donors and added high-resolution HLA genotyping. About 280 gigabases of sequencing data and 70 million to 95 million unique TCR sequences made up an early release that covered 640 HLA-typed donors. Besides the first cohort of 550 to 750 subjects, a separate validation cohort made up of over 100 different subjects was used. An earlier analysis of roughly 580 of the donors used high-throughput TCR beta sequencing to judge whether each TCR beta V gene segment behaved as functional or pseudogenic. All discovery cohort repertoires had been generated using a single sequencing platform. Roughly 5 DR-DQ haplotypes were treated as single units for association and clustering because of strong linkage in the cohort.

Library preparation was by the immunoSEQ multiplex PCR assay. The multiplex PCR relied on a mix of 60 forward primers for TCR Vbeta segments and 13 reverse primers for TCR Jbeta segments. The CDR3 region of rearranged TCR beta genes was amplified from genomic DNA by a multiplex PCR assay. The amplified TCR beta libraries were sequenced on the Illumina HiSeq System as 87-base-pair reads. From the authors' description of their analysis: Across the 600 to 700 repertoires, a later analysis counted 80 million or so unique TCR beta chains, approximately 12 million of which were shared by at least two donors. Raw reads were error-corrected and collapsed into unique sequences with a nearest-neighbor algorithm that merged closely related sequences to remove PCR and sequencing errors. V, D and J gene segments were assigned by aligning CDR3 sequences to IMGT reference sequences. For a sequence to be retained, at least a six-nucleotide match to both a V gene segment and a J gene segment was required. Rearrangements were called productive when the CDR3 lacked stop codons and stayed in frame with V and J; all others were non-productive. CDR3 was defined by IMGT convention, running from the second conserved V-encoded cysteine to the conserved J-encoded phenylalanine. The earlier analysis of around 640 of the donors excluded sequences that lacked an unambiguous match to a single V gene segment. An earlier analysis of a few hundred of the donors classified V segments as functional when productive rearrangements were above 56.7% and as segregating when the standard deviation between donors was above 5%. A statistical classification framework was built for diagnosing cytomegalovirus status from the catalog of TCR beta chain sequences. A later analysis assigned V and J genes by comparing TCR nucleotide sequences with IMGT/GENE-DB human TR gene sequences. A later analysis assigned CDR3 sequences and most-parsimonious VDJ recombination scenarios with the TCRdist pipeline. In a later analysis, each TCR beta chain was defined by its CDR3 amino acid sequence together with its V-gene family, and reads without a unique V-gene family were excluded. A later analysis removed 550 to 700 highly shared, low-generation-probability nucleotide sequences to deal with suspected cross-contamination and a sequencing artifact. In a later analysis, a clonal expansion index for each public chain was calculated from normalized within-repertoire ranks of inferred template counts. In a later analysis, generation probabilities were computed with a VDJ recombination model fitted to out-of-frame rearrangements, and the resulting probabilities were checked against IGoR. A later analysis scored TCR-TCR, TCR-HLA and TCR-CMV co-occurrence with hypergeometric tests, applying a repertoire-size bias correction to TCR pairs. A later analysis estimated false discovery rates by permuting HLA or CMV assignments 20 times. A later analysis grouped co-occurring TCRs with DBSCAN, adding TCRdist sequence similarity when clustering within HLA-allele-positive subsets. For co-occurrence clustering, repertoires with fewer than 30,000 or more than 120,000 public chains were excluded, along with four to six repertoires with anomalous nucleotide sharing. TCRdb mirrors the immuneACCESS table, restricted to in-frame sequences. Some clones are absent from its copies; in checked studies, under half trace to an unresolved V gene, and the reason for the others is unknown. The DNA was the basis for D and trimming; V, J and clone size are from that table. Counted in this sample were some 160,000 clones; around three quarters of them appeared once. Around 6% of the sample is taken by the ten largest.

Sequences LGHNT (CDR1) and FRNRAP (CDR2) are obtained from the germline V gene. The CDR3 starts with the cysteine, ends with the phenylalanine, and has 15 residues. Only the CDR3 DNA is retained, 45 bases long and in frame from the first base. The V end gives up 2 bases and the J end 8 bases, leaving 8 bases in the junction not matched to a gene. Summary of the overall study and its limitations: Strong co-occurrence of HLA alleles, especially DR and DQ, made assigning TCR associations to individual alleles difficult. In a later analysis, several top co-occurrence clusters were reported to appear linked to parvovirus B19, influenza, CMV and Epstein-Barr virus. A later genetic analysis reported fewer N-insertions in productive TCRs among donors in an Asian-associated ancestry cluster than the roughly 650-donor mean. An earlier analysis of 450 to 750 of the donors showed that most TCR beta V segments appeared in productive rearrangements either about 87% or about 30% of the time, which broadly matched IMGT annotations. The only immune exposure information available for the cohort was CMV serostatus. It was suggested by the authors that the approach could potentially be generalized to other disease states and immunological phenotypes. A further reported finding was that TCR beta sequences accurately predicted the HLA-A and HLA-B alleles for most subjects in the first cohort. Because counts were too low, about 15 rarely observed V segments, including chromosome 9 orphons, were left out of the earlier analysis of some 640 of the donors. Roughly uniform sequencing depth across donors was assumed in presence/absence analyses, although this assumption may not hold. A later analysis associated about 17,000 TCR beta sequences with specific HLA alleles at a false discovery rate of 0.05. Correlated functional status among segregating V segments might reflect linkage disequilibrium, but an unknown experimental factor could not be ruled out. V-gene and J-gene trimming of TCR beta chains was associated with a missense DCLRE1C variant in a later genetic analysis, and the association was replicated in an independent cohort. Cytomegalovirus status was reported to be diagnosed by the classifier with high specificity and sensitivity in both the original and validation cohorts. A later analysis found that most CMV-associated TCR beta chains appeared HLA-restricted, with HLA associations seemingly driven largely by CMV exposure. In this cohort, only TCR beta chains were sequenced, and detectable features were limited by the absence of alpha or paired-chain data. A cluster of highly shared sequence variants was judged likely to be a technical artifact of the sequencing pipeline. According to a later analysis, TCR association rates differed among HLA loci, with DRB1 alleles showing the most associated TCRs and HLA-C alleles showing the fewest. HLA typing was unavailable for some donors at each locus, so association tests used only the typed subset. In vitro tests confirmed that a few of the cytomegalovirus-associated TCR beta chains recognize cytomegalovirus antigens. Some IMGT-functional V segments, including TRBV6-2 and TRBV6-3, could not be distinguished by the 87-base-pair reads and were therefore excluded. In the study, about 150 TCR beta chains were listed as associated with cytomegalovirus. While some public TCRs were present in many individuals, most TCR sequences turned up only very rarely across donors. A later analysis found that HLA-associated TCR beta chains were more clonally expanded and had lower generation probabilities than equally common non-associated chains.

The cohort comprised around 690 healthy bone marrow donors. Cohort members were all nominally healthy when sampled, although unrecorded immune exposures were likely present. The donor was CMV seronegative and belonged to the group of 320 or so seronegative cohort members. Each donor provided a peripheral blood sample, and peripheral blood mononuclear cells were used for TCR beta sequencing. Genomic DNA was extracted from the blood cell samples with the Qiagen DNeasy Blood Extraction Kit. About this clone: Its antigen remains undetermined. No quality values exist for individual bases; no much larger clone is one base distant.

Recombination linked TRBV12-5 to TRBJ1-4; TRBD1 matches 7 bases in the middle. The source of this sequence is a man in his forties or fifties in good health and CMV-seronegative. The sample was PBMCs. The nucleotides are TGTGCTAGTGGTTTGTTGACAGGGATCACGGAAAAACTGTTTTTT. Its protein is CASGLLTGITEKLFF.